The sequence of this T cell receptor (beta chain) was determined in a study of regulatory T cells in long-lasting Graves disease. Time point: persistent/refractory GD, antithyroid drugs over 5 years with positive TRAb. Isolated PBMC RNA provided the starting material for the TCR library. With 1 base clipped from V and 8 bases from J, the junction kept 11 bases outside the gene matches. The length of the CDR3 is 16 residues. With iRepertoire HTBI primers and Arm-PCR of CDR3 regions, TCR beta libraries were built. TCRdb reanalysed the multiplex PCR reads using MiXCR and keeps one entry per CDR3 protein. Among a few hundred thousand distinct CDR3 sequences listed, 20% to 25% were seen once. There are many counts of this clonotype.

J is TRBJ2-5 and V is TRBV12-3 or TRBV12-4; TRBD2 matches at 9 bases. Here the sequenced sample was peripheral blood mononuclear cells (PBMCs), taken when the disease was refractory, from a patient treated with antithyroid drugs. The TCR sequence derives from a female donor with Graves disease. The CDR3 is CASSLVLAGPKGTQYF. The CDR3 region has the DNA TGTGCCAGCAGTTTAGTGCTAGCGGGACCCAAGGGTACCCAGTACTTC.